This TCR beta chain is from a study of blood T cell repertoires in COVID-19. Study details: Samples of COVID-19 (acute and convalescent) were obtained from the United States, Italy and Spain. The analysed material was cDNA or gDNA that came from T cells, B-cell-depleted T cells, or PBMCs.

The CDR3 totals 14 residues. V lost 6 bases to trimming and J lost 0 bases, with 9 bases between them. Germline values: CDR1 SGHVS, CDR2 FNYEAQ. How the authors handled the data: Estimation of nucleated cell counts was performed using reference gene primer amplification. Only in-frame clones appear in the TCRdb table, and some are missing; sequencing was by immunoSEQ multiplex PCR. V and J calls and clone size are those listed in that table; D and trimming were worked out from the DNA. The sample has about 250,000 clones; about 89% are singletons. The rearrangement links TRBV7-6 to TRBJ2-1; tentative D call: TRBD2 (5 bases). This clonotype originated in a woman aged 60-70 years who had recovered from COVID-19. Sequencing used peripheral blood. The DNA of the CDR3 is TGTGCCAGCAGTAAAGGGAGCTCCTACAATGAGCAGTTCTTC. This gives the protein CASSKGSSYNEQFF.